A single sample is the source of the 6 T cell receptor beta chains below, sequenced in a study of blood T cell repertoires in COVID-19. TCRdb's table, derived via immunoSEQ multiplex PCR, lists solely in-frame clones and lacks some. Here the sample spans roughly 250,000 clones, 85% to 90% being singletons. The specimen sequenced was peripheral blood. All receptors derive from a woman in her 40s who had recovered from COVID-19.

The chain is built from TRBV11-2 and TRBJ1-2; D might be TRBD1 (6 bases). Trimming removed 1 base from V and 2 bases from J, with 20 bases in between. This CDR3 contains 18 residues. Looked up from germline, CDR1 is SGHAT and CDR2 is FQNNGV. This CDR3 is CASSLAVWGQAQNYGYTF. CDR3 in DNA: TGTGCCAGCAGCTTAGCGGTTTGGGGGCAGGCCCAAAACTATGGCTACACCTTC.

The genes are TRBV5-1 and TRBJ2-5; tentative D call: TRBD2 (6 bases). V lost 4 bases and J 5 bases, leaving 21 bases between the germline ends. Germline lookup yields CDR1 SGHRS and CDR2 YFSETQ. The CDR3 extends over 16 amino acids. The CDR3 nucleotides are TGCGCCAGCAGCCCCGCGAGGAGGGGAAGCGCGGAGACCCAGTACTTC. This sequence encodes CASSPARRGSAETQYF. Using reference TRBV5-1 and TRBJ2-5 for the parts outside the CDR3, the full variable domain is KAGVTQTPRYLIKTRGQQVTLSCSPISGHRSVSWYQQTPGQGLQFLFEYFSETQRNKGNFPGRFSGRQFSNSRSEMNVSTLELGDSALYLCASSPARRGSAETQYFGPGTRLLVL.

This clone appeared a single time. The CDR3 DNA follows: TGTGCCGGCGGGCAGCCCAACACCGGGGAGCTGTTTTTT. It is translated as CAGGQPNTGELFF. This rearrangement joins TRBV6-5 to TRBJ2-2; D is possibly TRBD2 (5 bases). This CDR3 is 13 amino acids long. CDR1 is MNHEY and CDR2 is SVGAGI in the germline V gene. V lost 11 bases and J 2 bases, leaving 12 bases between the germline ends.

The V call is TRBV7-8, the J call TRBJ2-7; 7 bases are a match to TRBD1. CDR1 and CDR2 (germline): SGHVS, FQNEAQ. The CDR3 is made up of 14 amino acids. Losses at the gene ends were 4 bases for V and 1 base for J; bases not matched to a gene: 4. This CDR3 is CASSSGTVSYEQYF. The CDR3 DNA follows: TGTGCCAGCAGCTCGGGGACAGTTTCCTACGAGCAGTACTTC.

CDR3 protein: CASSRGHLGGNTIYF. The CDR3 DNA follows: TGTGCCAGCAGCCGTGGACACCTGGGGGGAAACACCATATATTTT. The V call is TRBV7-6, the J call TRBJ1-3, with D possibly TRBD1 on 5 matching bases. V lost 5 bases and J lost 4, with 15 bases in between. From germline, CDR1 is SGHVS and CDR2 FNYEAQ. The CDR3 consists of 15 residues.

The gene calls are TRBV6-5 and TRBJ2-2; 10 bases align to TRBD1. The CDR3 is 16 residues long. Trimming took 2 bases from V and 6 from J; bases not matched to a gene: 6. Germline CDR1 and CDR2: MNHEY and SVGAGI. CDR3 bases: TGTGCCAGCAGTTACCCGGGACAGGGGTTGGCCGGGGAGCTGTTTTTT. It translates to CASSYPGQGLAGELFF.